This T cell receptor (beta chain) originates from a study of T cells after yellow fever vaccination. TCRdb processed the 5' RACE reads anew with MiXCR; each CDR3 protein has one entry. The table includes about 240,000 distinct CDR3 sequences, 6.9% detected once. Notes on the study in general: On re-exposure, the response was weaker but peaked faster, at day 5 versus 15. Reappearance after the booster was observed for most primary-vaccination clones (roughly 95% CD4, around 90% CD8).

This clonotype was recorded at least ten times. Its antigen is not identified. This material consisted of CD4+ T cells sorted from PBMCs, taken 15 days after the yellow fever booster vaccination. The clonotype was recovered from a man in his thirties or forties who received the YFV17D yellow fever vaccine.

The CDR3, as DNA: TGTGCCAGCAGCTCTCCGGGACAAAGCACAGATACGCAGTATTTT. Translation: CASSSPGQSTDTQYF. The V and J genes are TRBV5-6 and TRBJ2-3; the D gene is possibly TRBD1 (6 bases). Germline CDR1 and CDR2: SGHDT and YYEEEE. CDR3 length: 15 residues. V lost 3 bases, J lost 0 bases, and 11 bases lay in between. Based on the CDR3 plus reference TRBV5-6 and TRBJ2-3, the full variable domain is DAGVTQSPTHLIKTRGQQVTLRCSPKSGHDTVSWYQQALGQGPQFIFQYYEEEERQRGNFPDRFSGHQFPNYSSELNVNALLLGDSALYLCASSSPGQSTDTQYFGPGTRLTVL.